The next 22 T cell receptor beta chains were all read from a single sample in a study of identifying expanded T cells in peripheral blood. The assay was immunoSEQ multiplex PCR, and TCRdb's table has in-frame clones only and misses some. The sample records about 91,000 clones, 88% being singletons. Sample: blood. Every receptor here comes from a person between 18 and 70 years old in good health.

The V call is TRBV2, the J call TRBJ2-3, with 11 bases identical to TRBD2. The CDR3 loop spans 15 amino acids. V was clipped by 6 bases and J by 4 bases; unmatched bases: 6. CDR1 is SNHLY and CDR2 is FYNNEI in the germline V gene. The CDR3 nucleotides read TGTGCCAGCAGCTCTCTAGCGGGGGGTGCAGATACGCAGTATTTT. Translated, it gives CASSSLAGGADTQYF.

This clone appeared a few times. J is TRBJ2-3 and V is TRBV11-2; tentative D call: TRBD2 (5 bases). The CDR3 is 16 amino acids. Trimming removed 5 bases at V and 2 bases at J, with 17 bases between. Germline-derived CDR1 and CDR2 are SGHAT and FQNNGV. CDR3 in DNA: TGTGCCAGCAGCCGAGAGCTAGCTTTGCCCACAGATACGCAGTATTTT. As protein: CASSRELALPTDTQYF. The full variable domain, its missing parts supplied by reference TRBV11-2 and TRBJ2-3, is EAGVAQSPRYKIIEKRQSVAFWCNPISGHATLYWYQQILGQGPKLLIQFQNNGVVDDSQLPKDRFSAERLKGVDSTLKIQPAKLEDSAVYLCASSRELALPTDTQYFGPGTRLTVL.

This chain links TRBV30 with TRBJ2-5; tentative D call: TRBD1 (6 bases). CDR3 length: 11 residues. Germline CDR1 and CDR2: GTSNPN and SVGIG (reference sequence). Between the trimmed V and J ends, which lost 4 bases and 3 bases, there was a span of 6 bases. CDR3 sequence (DNA): TGTGCCTGGACAGGGGAAGAGACCCAGTACTTC. This translates into CAWTGEETQYF.

The V call is TRBV15, the J call TRBJ1-6; D gene uncertain. Per the germline V gene, CDR1 is LNHNV and CDR2 is YYDKDF (reference sequence). CDR3 length equals 13 residues. V was clipped by 0 bases and J by 6 bases, with 3 bases between them. The CDR3 spells CATSRERNSPLHF. DNA of the CDR3: TGTGCCACCAGCAGAGAGCGTAATTCACCCCTCCACTTT.

This clone came up once. The V call is TRBV4-1, the J call TRBJ1-1; D gene unclear. Trimming removed 0 bases at V and 1 base at J, with 3 bases between. Germline-derived CDR1 and CDR2 are MGHRA and YSYEKL. The CDR3 runs to 13 residues. The CDR3 reads CASSQETNTEAFF. CDR3 DNA sequence: TGCGCCAGCAGCCAAGAGACGAACACTGAAGCTTTCTTT.

The CDR3 sequence: CASSLVGLNNEQFF. As DNA, the CDR3 is TGTGCCAGCAGCTTAGTGGGACTAAACAATGAGCAGTTCTTC. The rearrangement joins TRBV5-4 to TRBJ2-1; 7 bases are shared with TRBD2. V was pared by 2 bases and J by 5 bases, with 4 bases of the junction left unmatched. Looked up from germline, CDR1 is SGHNT and CDR2 is YYREEE (reference sequence). CDR3 length equals 14 residues.

The V gene is TRBV18, the J gene TRBJ1-1; D is unresolved. V was trimmed by 2 bases and J by 0 bases, leaving 4 bases between them. Germline CDR1 reads KGHSH; CDR2 reads LQKENI. The CDR3 sequence is 13 residues long. CDR3 amino acids: CASSPGLNTEAFF. DNA for the CDR3: TGTGCCAGCTCACCAGGATTGAACACTGAAGCTTTCTTT.

The chain combines TRBV29-1 with TRBJ2-7; 9 nucleotides agree with TRBD1. With V trimmed by 6 bases and J by 6 bases, 6 bases remained unmatched. CDR3 length: 12 amino acids. Germline V gene lookup returns CDR1 SQVTM and CDR2 ANQGSEA. CDR3 DNA: TGCAGCGTGGGGACAGGGCTTAGCGAGCAGTACTTC. Protein product: CSVGTGLSEQYF.

This CDR3 reads CASSLGRTSGQETQYF. CDR3 nucleotides: TGTGCCAGCAGCTTAGGACGAACTAGCGGCCAAGAGACCCAGTACTTC. This rearrangement joins TRBV7-2 to TRBJ2-5, with 8 bases lining up with TRBD2. CDR3 length: 16 amino acids. The V gene end was trimmed by 1 base and the J gene end by 1 base; junction bases not matched to a gene: 5. CDR1 and CDR2 (germline): SGHTA, FQGNSA.

This clone was seen at least ten times. The rearrangement uses TRBV5-1 and TRBJ1-1, with D unresolved. Between the trimmed V and J ends, which lost 0 bases and 0 bases, there was a span of 6 bases. CDR3 length: 14 residues. CDR1 SGHRS and CDR2 YFSETQ come from the germline V gene. As DNA, the CDR3 is TGCGCCAGCAGCTTGGGTCAGGTGAACACTGAAGCTTTCTTT. Its protein product is CASSLGQVNTEAFF.

The chain combines TRBV7-9 with TRBJ2-5; no definite D call. This CDR3 has 16 residues. Trimming left V 2 bases short and J 4 bases short, with 17 bases between. Looked up from germline, CDR1 is SEHNR and CDR2 is FQNEAQ (reference sequence). CDR3: CASSLFLDPVRETQYF. CDR3 nucleotide sequence: TGTGCCAGCAGCTTATTCCTGGACCCCGTCAGAGAGACCCAGTACTTC.

The genes are TRBV10-3 and TRBJ2-7, with 8 positions matching TRBD2. This CDR3 region has 19 residues. V lost 6 bases, J lost 4 bases, and 23 bases stayed unmatched. CDR1 and CDR2 (germline): ENHRY, SYGVKD. The CDR3 DNA is TGTGCCATCAGCGGAGCCCTCGGGGGTGGAACTAGCGGTCCTTACGAGCAGTACTTC. This encodes CAISGALGGGTSGPYEQYF.

The chain recombines TRBV6-5 with TRBJ2-1, with 7 bases fitting TRBD2. CDR3 length equals 14 residues. V lost 6 bases to trimming and J lost 3 bases; unmatched junction nucleotides: 5. In germline, CDR1 is MNHEY, CDR2 SVGAGI. The CDR3 loop reads CASRRREYYNEQFF. In DNA, the CDR3 is TGTGCCAGCAGACGGCGGGAGTACTACAATGAGCAGTTCTTC.

The V and J genes are TRBV6-1 and TRBJ1-6; 9 bases map to TRBD1. The CDR3 covers 15 residues. V lost 6 bases and J lost 6; bases outside the gene matches: 6. Germline CDR1 is MNHNS and CDR2 is SASEGT. CDR3 in DNA: TGTGCCAGCAGATACCGGGACAGGGCTAATTCACCCCTCCACTTT. Protein: CASRYRDRANSPLHF.

V is TRBV4-1 and J is TRBJ2-5; 10 bases are shared with TRBD1. The trim removed 5 bases at V and 7 bases at J, leaving 19 bases unmatched. CDR3 length: 18 amino acids. CDR1 MGHRA and CDR2 YSYEKL come from the germline V gene. The CDR3 DNA sequence: TGCGCCAGCAGCAGTCCGGGACAGGGGTTTTTCCGACCCGCGACCCAGTACTTC. Translated: CASSSPGQGFFRPATQYF.

The chain combines TRBV29-1 with TRBJ2-3; D may be TRBD2 (7 bases). Germline V CDR1 and CDR2: SQVTM, ANQGSEA. This CDR3 spans 16 amino acids. V lost 7 bases to trimming and J lost 2 bases, with 22 bases between them. The CDR3 reads CSALPRAAGATDTQYF. DNA for the CDR3: TGCAGCGCACTCCCTCGTGCTGCGGGGGCCACAGATACGCAGTATTTT.

This clone appeared a few times. V is TRBV4-2 and J is TRBJ2-7; the match to TRBD2 covers 10 bases. Germline V gene sequence: CDR1 LGHNA, CDR2 YNFKEQ. The CDR3 is made up of 15 amino acids. Trimming took 2 bases from V and 4 from J; bases not matched to a gene: 5. CDR3 amino acids: CASSQLAGETYEQYF. The CDR3 DNA reads TGTGCCAGCAGCCAACTAGCGGGAGAGACTTACGAGCAGTACTTC.

This clone was observed once. The chain is built from TRBV2 and TRBJ2-3; TRBD2 matches at 7 bases. CDR3 length: 16 residues. The junction had 6 bases not matched to a gene; V was cut back by 2 bases and J by 1 base. Per germline, CDR1 SNHLY and CDR2 FYNNEI. In DNA, the CDR3 is TGTGCCAGCAGTGAACGAACGAGCGGGGGCACAGATACGCAGTATTTT. Encoded protein: CASSERTSGGTDTQYF.

The chain joins TRBV7-9 to TRBJ1-5; D possibly corresponds to TRBD1 (5 bases). The CDR3 runs to 15 residues. Germline lookup yields CDR1 SEHNR and CDR2 FQNEAQ (reference sequence). V was clipped by 1 base and J by 4 bases, with 11 bases between them. The CDR3 region has the DNA TGTGCCAGCAGCTTAGGAGGCGGGGGGAATCAGCCCCAGCATTTT. It translates to CASSLGGGGNQPQHF.

This clone was recorded only once. The chain combines TRBV27 with TRBJ1-2; no definite D call. Germline V gene data show CDR1 as MNHEY and CDR2 as SMNVEV (reference sequence). Trimming stripped 5 bases from V and 1 base from J, with 17 bases between. This CDR3 has 16 amino acids. CDR3 nucleotide sequence: TGTGCCAGCAGTCCAACGTCGGCAGGCTTTAACTATGGCTACACCTTC. Its translation is CASSPTSAGFNYGYTF.

The rearrangement links TRBV9 to TRBJ1-3; D ambiguous. The CDR3 spans 14 residues. Germline V gives CDR1 SGDLS, CDR2 YYNGEE. V was cut by 5 bases and J by 0 bases, with 9 bases left in between. In nucleotides, the CDR3 is TGTGCCAGCAGGGGCGGAAACTCTGGAAACACCATATATTTT. Its translation is CASRGGNSGNTIYF.

This chain joins TRBV4-2 and TRBJ2-1; 9 bases match TRBD2. The ends lost 0 bases at V and 0 bases at J; junction bases unmatched: 3. Looked up from germline, CDR1 is LGHNA and CDR2 is YNFKEQ. CDR3 size: 17 residues. The chain's CDR3 is CASSQETSGSSYNEQFF. CDR3 coding DNA: TGTGCCAGCAGCCAAGAAACTAGCGGGTCCTCCTACAATGAGCAGTTCTTC.